This is a list of T cell receptor beta chains from one sample in a study of blood T cell repertoires in COVID-19. Sequencing used immunoSEQ multiplex PCR; TCRdb keeps in-frame clones, though not all of them. The data show 100,000 or so clones, about four fifths seen once. Sequencing was done on a sample of peripheral blood. These receptors all come from a man aged 45-60 years with active or convalescent COVID-19. Both conserved end residues are trimmed from each CDR3. Fields, in order: J gene, V gene, CDR3 protein.

J: TRBJ1-6
V: TRBV6-1
CDR3: ASSEGTGISPLH

J: TRBJ2-1
V: TRBV10-3
CDR3: ATLSGGDYNEQF

J: TRBJ1-6
V: TRBV3-1/TRBV3-2
CDR3: ASRETGRASPLH

J: TRBJ2-7
V: TRBV4-1
CDR3: ASSQYNPGLAAGGEQY

J: TRBJ2-3
V: TRBV7-7
CDR3: ASSRGTSDTDTQY

J: TRBJ1-3
V: TRBV2
CDR3: ASSERQGAVSGNTIY

J: TRBJ1-1
V: TRBV15
CDR3: ATSPTGVNTEAF

J: TRBJ1-2
V: TRBV5-1
CDR3: ASSSSGGANYGYT

J: TRBJ1-1
V: TRBV5-1
CDR3: ASSASGSPGTEAF

J: TRBJ1-5
V: TRBV7-9
CDR3: ASSRGAVSNQPQH

J: TRBJ2-3
V: TRBV9
CDR3: ASSVDWTAPTDTQY

J: TRBJ1-4
V: TRBV28
CDR3: ASNLGADNEKLF

J: TRBJ1-1
V: TRBV7-2
CDR3: ASSLFLVRTEAF

J: TRBJ2-1
V: TRBV20-1
CDR3: SASTSSGGPSSYNEQF

J: TRBJ1-4
V: TRBV29-1
CDR3: SGKTGTNEKLF

J: TRBJ1-1
V: TRBV6-2/TRBV6-3
CDR3: ASSYHGTQNTEAF

J: TRBJ2-1
V: TRBV4-3
CDR3: ASSQARGGGSYNEQF

J: TRBJ1-1
V: TRBV7-9
CDR3: ASSLIGGASEAF

J: TRBJ1-1
V: TRBV10-3
CDR3: AISESRDTGLKAF

J: TRBJ2-7
V: TRBV5-1
CDR3: ASSLAGQGSYEQY

J: TRBJ2-5
V: TRBV5-1
CDR3: ASSLAAGIGETQY

J: TRBJ2-2
V: TRBV28
CDR3: ASSILAGLGGELF

J: TRBJ2-5
V: TRBV7-2
CDR3: ASRQGVGETQY

J: TRBJ2-7
V: TRBV21-1
CDR3: ASSRRVGEETYEQY

J: TRBJ2-2
V: TRBV19
CDR3: ATLPGHINTGELF

J: TRBJ1-4
V: TRBV5-1
CDR3: ASSLRQGTNEKLF

J: TRBJ2-7
V: TRBV4-1
CDR3: ASSQEPQSSYEQY

J: TRBJ1-1
V: TRBV7-2
CDR3: ASSLGWRPEAF

J: TRBJ1-1
V: TRBV28
CDR3: ASSIPQARNTEAF

J: TRBJ2-3
V: TRBV7-9
CDR3: ASSGGMNVGTDTQY

J: TRBJ2-7
V: TRBV19
CDR3: ASSIRAGGPYEQY

J: TRBJ2-4
V: TRBV9
CDR3: ASSVASGAWDIQY

J: TRBJ1-5
V: TRBV4-1
CDR3: ASSQTFSGQGQPQH

J: TRBJ2-2
V: TRBV3-1/TRBV3-2
CDR3: ASSLPGQGLITGELF

J: TRBJ2-3
V: TRBV28
CDR3: ASSFLGSSKDTQY

J: TRBJ1-4
V: TRBV28
CDR3: ASSLPDRGLEKLF

J: TRBJ1-3
V: TRBV3-1/TRBV3-2
CDR3: ASSPREVPGNTIY

J: TRBJ2-3
V: TRBV10-1
CDR3: ASSQQGTDTQY

J: TRBJ1-6
V: TRBV3-1/TRBV3-2
CDR3: ASSQGAGSSYNSPLH

J: TRBJ2-7
V: TRBV4-3
CDR3: ASSQAVFSYEQY

J: TRBJ1-1
V: TRBV29-1
CDR3: SVVGTALGAF

J: TRBJ2-5
V: TRBV2
CDR3: ASSGGHGETQY

J: TRBJ1-5
V: TRBV19
CDR3: ASSILGGNQPQH

J: TRBJ2-5
V: TRBV6-1
CDR3: ASSEDRGWETQY

J: TRBJ2-5
V: TRBV5-1
CDR3: ASRGRGAGQETQY

J: TRBJ1-2
V: TRBV28
CDR3: ASSSTGGRLIGYT

J: TRBJ1-1
V: TRBV3-1/TRBV3-2
CDR3: ASSSGTGGFNTEAF

J: TRBJ2-5
V: TRBV30
CDR3: AWVTGGQETQY